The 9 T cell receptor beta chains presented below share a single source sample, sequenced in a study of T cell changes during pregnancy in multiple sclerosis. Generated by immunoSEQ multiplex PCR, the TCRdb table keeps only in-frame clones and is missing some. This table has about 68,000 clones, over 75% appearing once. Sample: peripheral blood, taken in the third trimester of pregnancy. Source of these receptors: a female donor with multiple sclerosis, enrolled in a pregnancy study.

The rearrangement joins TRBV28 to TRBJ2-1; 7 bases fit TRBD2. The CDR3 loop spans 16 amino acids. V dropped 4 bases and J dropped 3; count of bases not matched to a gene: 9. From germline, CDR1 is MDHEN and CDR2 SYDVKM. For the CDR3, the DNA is TGTGCCAGCAGTTCCCTGGGCGGGAGCAGCTACAATGAGCAGTTCTTC. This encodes CASSSLGGSSYNEQFF.

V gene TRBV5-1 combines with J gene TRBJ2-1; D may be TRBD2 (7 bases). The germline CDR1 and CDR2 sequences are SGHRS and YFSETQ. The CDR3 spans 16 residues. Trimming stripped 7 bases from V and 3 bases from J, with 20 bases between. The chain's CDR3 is CASALGGGLLYNEQFF. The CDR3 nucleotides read TGCGCCAGCGCCCTAGGGGGGGGGTTGCTCTACAATGAGCAGTTCTTC.

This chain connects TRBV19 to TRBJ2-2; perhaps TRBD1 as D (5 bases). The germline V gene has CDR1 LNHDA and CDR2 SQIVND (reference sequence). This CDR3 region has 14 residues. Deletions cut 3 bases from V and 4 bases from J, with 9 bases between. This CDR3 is CASSMGTGTGELFF. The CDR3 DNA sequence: TGTGCCAGTAGTATGGGAACAGGCACCGGGGAGCTGTTTTTT.

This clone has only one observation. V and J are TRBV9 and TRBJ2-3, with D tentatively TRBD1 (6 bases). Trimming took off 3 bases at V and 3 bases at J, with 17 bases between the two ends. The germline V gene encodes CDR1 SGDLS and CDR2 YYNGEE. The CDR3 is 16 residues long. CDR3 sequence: CASSGGQGSETDTQYF. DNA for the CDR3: TGTGCCAGCAGCGGGGGGCAGGGGAGTGAGACAGATACGCAGTATTTT. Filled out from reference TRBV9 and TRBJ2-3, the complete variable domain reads DSGVTQTPKHLITATGQRVTLRCSPRSGDLSVYWYQQSLDQGLQFLIQYYNGEERAKGNILERFSAQQFPDLHSELNLSSLELGDSALYFCASSGGQGSETDTQYFGPGTRLTVL.

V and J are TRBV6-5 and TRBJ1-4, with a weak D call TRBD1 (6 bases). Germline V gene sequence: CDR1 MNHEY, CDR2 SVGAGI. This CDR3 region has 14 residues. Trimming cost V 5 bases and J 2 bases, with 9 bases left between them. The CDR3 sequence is CASSRGQTNEKLFF. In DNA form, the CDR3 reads TGTGCCAGCAGTCGCGGACAGACTAATGAAAAACTGTTTTTT.

The CDR3 region is CASSDSGTGETQYF. The CDR3 DNA reads as TGTGCCAGCTCAGACTCCGGGACAGGGGAGACCCAGTACTTC. The chain couples TRBV18 to TRBJ2-5, with 9 bases aligning to TRBD1. V gave up 5 bases and J gave up 5 bases; unmatched junction bases: 6. In germline, CDR1 is KGHSH, CDR2 LQKENI. The CDR3 spans 14 residues.

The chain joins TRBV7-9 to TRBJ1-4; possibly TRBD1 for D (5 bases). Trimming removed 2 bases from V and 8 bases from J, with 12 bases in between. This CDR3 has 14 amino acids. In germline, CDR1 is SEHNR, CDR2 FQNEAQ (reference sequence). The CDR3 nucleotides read TGTGCCAGCAGCTTAAAGGGGCTAGGGGAAAAACTGTTTTTT. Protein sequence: CASSLKGLGEKLFF.

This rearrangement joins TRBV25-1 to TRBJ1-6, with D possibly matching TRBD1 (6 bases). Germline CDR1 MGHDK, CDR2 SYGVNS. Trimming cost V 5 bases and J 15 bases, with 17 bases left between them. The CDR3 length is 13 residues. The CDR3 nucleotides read TGTGCCAGCAGTAGAGGGACATCGGGGCTCCTCCACTTT. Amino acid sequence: CASSRGTSGLLHF.

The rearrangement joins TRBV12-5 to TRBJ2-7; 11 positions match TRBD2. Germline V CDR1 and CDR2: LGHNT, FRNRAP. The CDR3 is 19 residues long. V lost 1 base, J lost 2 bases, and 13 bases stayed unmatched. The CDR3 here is CASGLDRGTSGRHPYEQYF. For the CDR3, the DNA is TGTGCTAGTGGTTTGGACAGAGGAACTAGCGGGAGACACCCCTACGAGCAGTACTTC.